These 29 T cell receptor beta chains were sequenced from one sample in a study of T cell responses to AZD1222 COVID-19 vaccine. Clones were sequenced by immunoSEQ multiplex PCR, and TCRdb holds only the in-frame ones, with some missing. In the table there are roughly 120,000 clones, approximately 91% of which are singletons. Source: peripheral blood, taken on day 0 of AZD1222 vaccination. The receptors shown here come from an adult in good health.

The chain combines TRBV28 with TRBJ1-2, with no clear D. The CDR3 has 14 amino acids. Trimming pared 7 bases from V and 7 bases from J, leaving 19 bases between. Germline loops: CDR1 MDHEN, CDR2 SYDVKM. In DNA, the CDR3 is TGTGCCAGCACGCAACCCCCGGTTGCAGCTGGCTACACCTTC. It is translated as CASTQPPVAAGYTF.

V is TRBV7-9 and J is TRBJ1-2; 11 positions agree with TRBD1. Germline CDR1 SEHNR, CDR2 FQNEAQ (reference sequence). This CDR3 is 16 amino acids long. The V segment lost 2 bases and the J segment 2 bases; nucleotides outside the gene matches: 4. CDR3 amino acids: CASSLRDRGLNYGYTF. The CDR3 nucleotides read TGTGCCAGCAGCTTAAGGGACAGGGGGTTGAACTATGGCTACACCTTC.

The chain uses TRBV30 and TRBJ2-7; 14 nucleotides line up with TRBD2. CDR3 length: 13 amino acids. In germline, CDR1 is GTSNPN, CDR2 SVGIG (reference sequence). The CDR3 DNA reads as TGTGCTGCGGGACTAGCGGGAGACAACGAGCAGTACGTC. Its protein is CAAGLAGDNEQYV.

In DNA, the CDR3 is TGTGCCAGCAGTTACTCGGGGCCGAACACCGGGGAGCTGTTTTTT. Its translation is CASSYSGPNTGELFF. The chain is built from TRBV6-5 and TRBJ2-2; D might be TRBD1 (5 bases). V gave up 0 bases and J gave up 0 bases, with 5 bases separating them. There are 15 residues in the CDR3. Germline CDR1 is MNHEY and CDR2 is SVGAGI.

CDR3 DNA sequence: TGTGCCAGCAGTTTTTCTCCTAGACAGGCCAATTCACCCCTCCACTTT. Its translation is CASSFSPRQANSPLHF. The J gene is TRBJ1-6, the V gene TRBV27; TRBD1 is a possible D gene (6 bases). The CDR3 is 16 residues long. Trimming removed 3 bases at V and 7 bases at J, with 16 bases between. Germline-derived CDR1 and CDR2 are MNHEY and SMNVEV (reference sequence).

V gene TRBV10-3 combines with J gene TRBJ2-7, with 11 bases that match TRBD2. The J segment lost 4 bases and the V segment lost 8 bases, leaving 16 bases of the junction unmatched. The CDR3 extends over 17 amino acids. CDR1 ENHRY and CDR2 SYGVKD come from the germline V gene. CDR3 DNA: TGTGCCATCCCGGCGGTGCTAGCGGGAGGTGGCTTGTACGAGCAGTACGTC. Its translation is CAIPAVLAGGGLYEQYV.

The CDR3 coding sequence is TGCGCCAGCAGCCGGCAGTTGAACACTGAAGCTTTCTTT. Its translation: CASSRQLNTEAFF. V is TRBV5-1 and J is TRBJ1-1, with no clear D. This CDR3 is 13 amino acids long. V was trimmed by 4 bases and J by 0 bases, leaving 7 bases between them. Germline CDR1 and CDR2: SGHRS and YFSETQ.

The chain combines TRBV2 with TRBJ2-3; perhaps D is TRBD1 or TRBD2 (6 bases each). The CDR3 loop spans 14 amino acids. Germline CDR1 is SNHLY and CDR2 is FYNNEI. V lost 4 bases and J 2 bases, leaving 10 bases between the germline ends. CDR3 sequence (DNA): TGTGCCAGCAGTGGCGGGACATACACAGATACGCAGTATTTT. Its translation: CASSGGTYTDTQYF.

This clone was recorded only once. The chain joins TRBV29-1 to TRBJ1-3; TRBD1 is a possible D gene (5 bases). The CDR3 contains 13 residues. V was trimmed by 5 bases and J by 0 bases, leaving 8 bases between them. In germline, CDR1 is SQVTM, CDR2 ANQGSEA. CDR3 protein: CSVRGASGNTIYF. In DNA, the CDR3 is TGCAGCGTTAGGGGTGCCTCTGGAAACACCATATATTTT.

V and J are TRBV2 and TRBJ1-2; 8 bases are shared with TRBD1. The CDR3 has 14 amino acids. Germline assignment: CDR1 SNHLY and CDR2 FYNNEI. Trimming cost V 5 bases and J 5 bases; bases outside gene matches: 7. CDR3 DNA: TGTGCCAGCAGTACGGACAGGGCGTCGTATGGCTACACCTTC. Its translation: CASSTDRASYGYTF.

This chain links TRBV6-2 or TRBV6-3 with TRBJ1-3; unclear D gene. CDR1 and CDR2 from the germline V gene are MNHEY and SVGEGT. V was trimmed by 2 bases and J by 0 bases, leaving 11 bases between them. The CDR3 spans 16 residues. The CDR3 region is CASSYVDRPSGNTIYF. The CDR3 nucleotides read TGTGCCAGCAGTTACGTCGATCGGCCCTCTGGAAACACCATATATTTT.

This rearrangement joins TRBV7-8 to TRBJ1-3; the D is unclear. V was pared by 0 bases and J by 2 bases, with 11 bases between. Germline CDR1 and CDR2: SGHVS and FQNEAQ. The CDR3 covers 16 residues. CDR3 coding DNA: TGTGCCAGCAGCTTAGCGTCGGGGTTCGCTGGAAACACCATATATTTT. Its translation is CASSLASGFAGNTIYF.

This chain links TRBV5-6 with TRBJ2-7; D gene ambiguous. CDR3 size: 14 residues. The germline gives CDR1 SGHDT, CDR2 YYEEEE. V shed 1 base and J shed 4 bases, with 12 bases lying between them. The CDR3 nucleotides read TGTGCCAGCAGCTTGAGGTGGGTGAGATACGAGCAGTACTTC. Encoded protein: CASSLRWVRYEQYF.

J is TRBJ2-1 and V is TRBV7-2; D is perhaps TRBD1 or TRBD2 (6 bases each). The CDR3 consists of 16 residues. CDR1 and CDR2 (germline): SGHTA, FQGNSA. Deletions cut 1 base from V and 1 base from J, with 11 bases between. Here the CDR3 DNA reads TGTGCCAGCAGCTTAGGGGCGGGGACATCCTACAATGAGCAGTTCTTC. Translation gives CASSLGAGTSYNEQFF.

The gene calls are TRBV19 and TRBJ2-5; the match to TRBD1 covers 9 bases. This CDR3 contains 18 residues. Germline V lookup: CDR1 LNHDA, CDR2 SQIVND (reference sequence). Trimming cost V 3 bases and J 6 bases; bases outside gene matches: 17. CDR3 nucleotide sequence: TGTGCCAGTAGTATGGGAAGTACAGGGGGCGGTTTGGCAAAGACCCAGTACTTC. This codes for CASSMGSTGGGLAKTQYF.

V and J are TRBV7-9 and TRBJ2-1, with TRBD2 identical over 10 bases. CDR3 length: 17 amino acids. CDR1 and CDR2 from the germline V gene are SEHNR and FQNEAQ (reference sequence). V gave up 5 bases and J gave up 0 bases; unmatched junction bases: 7. Here the CDR3 DNA reads TGTGCCAGCAGCGTACTGGGACTAGCGAGCTCCTACAATGAGCAGTTCTTC. Translation gives CASSVLGLASSYNEQFF.

Details on this clone: The sample holds other DNA sequences that translate to the same CDR3. This chain joins TRBV6-6 and TRBJ1-1; tentative D call: TRBD1 (5 bases). Per germline, CDR1 MNHNY and CDR2 SVGAGI (reference sequence). This CDR3 has 14 residues. V gave up 0 bases and J gave up 0 bases, with 5 bases separating them. CDR3 DNA: TGTGCCAGCAGTTACTCGGGGGTGAACACTGAAGCTTTCTTT. It specifies CASSYSGVNTEAFF.

This sequence joins TRBV27 and TRBJ2-1; 9 bases are a match to TRBD2. This CDR3 comprises 14 residues. Germline lookup yields CDR1 MNHEY and CDR2 SMNVEV (reference sequence). J was trimmed by 9 bases and V by 5 bases; bases with no gene match: 8. The CDR3 spells CASSPGVAGVEQFF. The CDR3 DNA reads as TGTGCCAGCAGTCCCGGGGTAGCGGGGGTTGAGCAGTTCTTC.

The chain couples TRBV7-2 to TRBJ2-2; a possible D gene is TRBD1 (6 bases). The V end was cut by 1 base, the J end by 1 base, with 16 bases between. The germline CDR1 and CDR2 sequences are SGHTA and FQGNSA. The CDR3 totals 18 residues. DNA of the CDR3: TGTGCCAGCAGCTTAGTAGGGACACCTAAAATGAACACCGGGGAGCTGTTTTTT. Its translation: CASSLVGTPKMNTGELFF. The full variable domain, completed using reference TRBV7-2 and TRBJ2-2, is GAGVSQSPSNKVTEKGKDVELRCDPISGHTALYWYRQSLGQGLEFLIYFQGNSAPDKSGLPSDRFSAERTGGSVSTLTIQRTQQEDSAVYLCASSLVGTPKMNTGELFFGEGSRLTVL.

The chain employs TRBV4-3 and TRBJ1-2; tentatively, D is TRBD1 (5 bases). The CDR3 has 13 amino acids. Germline V gene data show CDR1 as LGHNA and CDR2 as YSLEER. Trimming cost V 3 bases and J 4 bases, with 9 bases left between them. The CDR3 bases are TGCGCCAGCAGCCATCCAGGGTTCTATGGCTACACCTTC. It codes for CASSHPGFYGYTF.

The chain employs TRBV7-2 and TRBJ2-7; D unclear. The germline V and J ends were trimmed by 2 bases and 4 bases, with 12 bases remaining between them. Per germline, CDR1 SGHTA and CDR2 FQGNSA. This CDR3 contains 14 residues. CDR3 loop: CASSLQPTHYEQYV. CDR3 bases: TGTGCCAGCAGCTTACAACCTACTCATTACGAGCAGTACGTC.

The chain recombines TRBV5-4 with TRBJ1-2; no definite D call. V was shortened by 2 bases and J by 3 bases, with 11 bases between the two germline ends. CDR1 is SGHNT and CDR2 is YYREEE in the germline V gene (reference sequence). This CDR3 is built from 14 residues. CDR3 coding DNA: TGTGCCAGCAGCTTTCGGGGAACCGACTATGGCTACACCTTC. This codes for CASSFRGTDYGYTF.

The chain combines TRBV25-1 with TRBJ2-1; perhaps TRBD2 as D (6 bases). CDR3 length: 13 residues. V was cut by 8 bases and J by 7 bases, with 15 bases left in between. Germline V gives CDR1 MGHDK, CDR2 SYGVNS. The CDR3 loop is CASVERERNEQFF. The CDR3 coding sequence is TGTGCCAGCGTGGAACGGGAGAGGAATGAGCAGTTCTTC.

The chain couples TRBV25-1 to TRBJ2-2, with 8 positions matching TRBD1. J was trimmed by 5 bases and V by 6 bases; bases with no gene match: 2. Germline V lookup: CDR1 MGHDK, CDR2 SYGVNS. This CDR3 region has 13 residues. CDR3 nucleotide sequence: TGTGCCAGCAGACAGGGGGGAACCGGGGAGCTGTTTTTT. This gives the protein CASRQGGTGELFF. The whole variable domain, filled in from reference TRBV25-1 and TRBJ2-2, reads EADIYQTPRYLVIGTGKKITLECSQTMGHDKMYWYQQDPGMELHLIHYSYGVNSTEKGDLSSESTVSRIRTEHFPLTLESARPSHTSQYLCASRQGGTGELFFGEGSRLTVL.

The chain has TRBV30 and TRBJ1-6, with D maybe TRBD1 (5 bases). This CDR3 is 13 amino acids long. Germline CDR1 GTSNPN, CDR2 SVGIG (reference sequence). V was shortened by 3 bases and J by 8 bases, with 11 bases between the two germline ends. CDR3: CAWRTGTDSPLHF. In DNA form, the CDR3 reads TGTGCCTGGAGAACAGGAACCGATTCACCCCTCCACTTT.

This clone was observed a handful of times. This chain links TRBV9 with TRBJ1-1; D might be TRBD1 (6 bases). CDR1 and CDR2 (germline): SGDLS, YYNGEE. The CDR3 runs 15 residues. V was cut by 3 bases and J by 5 bases, with 17 bases left in between. Here the CDR3 DNA reads TGTGCCAGCAGCGCCACAGGGTCCGGAGGGACTGAAGCTTTCTTT. Encoded protein: CASSATGSGGTEAFF.

The chain employs TRBV11-3 and TRBJ2-1, with D perhaps matching TRBD2 (6 bases). Germline CDR1 is SGHNT and CDR2 is YENEEA. This CDR3 is built from 15 residues. Deletions cut 6 bases from V and 9 bases from J, with 21 bases between. The DNA for the CDR3 is TGTGCCAGCAGTTTTACTAGCCTCCCTCCAAGTGAGCAGTTCTTC. Translating it yields CASSFTSLPPSEQFF.

The chain carries TRBV28 and TRBJ1-2, with TRBD1 matching 7 bases. After removal of 5 bases from V and 1 base from J, the junction contained 7 bases not matched to a gene. This CDR3 has 15 residues. Germline CDR1 MDHEN, CDR2 SYDVKM. In DNA, the CDR3 is TGTGCCAGCAGTCTCACAGGGGTGCTTAACTATGGCTACACCTTC. Amino acid sequence: CASSLTGVLNYGYTF.

The rearrangement uses TRBV7-2 and TRBJ2-5; tentative D call: TRBD1 (7 bases). The germline CDR1 and CDR2 sequences are SGHTA and FQGNSA. This CDR3 has 14 amino acids. The V gene lost 1 base and the J gene lost 5 bases, with 11 bases spanning the gap. The CDR3 reads CASSLGPGGETQYF. The DNA of the CDR3 is TGTGCCAGCAGCTTAGGGCCAGGGGGGGAGACCCAGTACTTC. Supplemented by reference TRBV7-2 and TRBJ2-5, the full variable domain reads GAGVSQSPSNKVTEKGKDVELRCDPISGHTALYWYRQSLGQGLEFLIYFQGNSAPDKSGLPSDRFSAERTGGSVSTLTIQRTQQEDSAVYLCASSLGPGGETQYFGPGTRLLVL.